This is a list of T cell receptor beta chains from one sample in a study of T cell repertoires in cytomegalovirus infection. TCRdb recomputed calls from the reads with MiXCR, one row per CDR3 protein. There are more than 200,000 distinct CDR3 sequences in the sample; less than 9.5% occur only once, and around 16% lies in the top ten. Material for sequencing was PBMCs. The source is a human donor in good health (CMV status not recorded). Some clones in this sample may be carry-over from other donors' samples. The CDR3 runs from the conserved cysteine through the conserved F or W. The order of the fields is clone size, V gene, J gene, D gene, CDR3 protein, CDR3 DNA. D genes are given only for firm matches. Clone size is not always given. Where it is, it says once, few, many or a class for expanded clones.

many,TRBV7-2,TRBJ2-1,-,CASSLGAGKYNEQFF,TGTGCCAGCAGCTTGGGTGCGGGAAAATACAATGAGCAGTTCTTC
-,TRBV20-1,TRBJ2-5,TRBD2,CSAGTTRETQYF,TGCAGTGCTGGGACTACTAGAGAGACCCAGTACTTC
many,TRBV28,TRBJ2-7,-,CASSPRWEQYF,TGTGCCAGCAGTCCCCGGTGGGAGCAGTACTTC
few,TRBV20-1,TRBJ1-1,-,CSTMGGRSEAFF,TGCAGCACCATGGGGGGCAGATCTGAAGCTTTCTTT
few,TRBV6-1,TRBJ1-1,TRBD1,CASSYGQGVRTEAFF,TGTGCCAGCAGTTATGGACAGGGGGTGCGAACTGAAGCTTTCTTT
many,TRBV7-2,TRBJ2-7,-,CASSLNGGFSYEQYF,TGTGCCAGCAGCTTAAATGGGGGATTCTCCTACGAGCAGTACTTC
many,TRBV12-3/TRBV12-4,TRBJ1-1,-,CASSLLFKDTEAFF,TGTGCCAGCAGCCTCCTATTTAAGGACACTGAAGCTTTCTTT
-,TRBV12-3/TRBV12-4,TRBJ2-7,TRBD1,CASSRSGTAYEQYF,TGTGCCAGCAGTCGTTCCGGGACAGCCTACGAGCAGTACTTC
-,TRBV19,TRBJ1-1,TRBD1,CASNPGQQTEAFF,TGTGCCAGTAACCCGGGACAGCAGACTGAAGCTTTCTTT
-,TRBV29-1,TRBJ2-2,TRBD1,CSVGTGGAGELFF,TGCAGCGTGGGGACAGGGGGAGCCGGGGAGCTGTTTTTT
-,TRBV12-3/TRBV12-4,TRBJ1-5,-,CASSWGQVRNQPQHF,TGTGCCAGCAGTTGGGGGCAGGTGCGCAATCAGCCCCAGCATTTT
many,TRBV7-8,TRBJ2-1,-,CASTTSGRLGNEQFF,TGTGCCAGCACAACCTCCGGAAGATTGGGCAATGAGCAGTTCTTC
many,TRBV10-3,TRBJ1-2,TRBD1,CAISESGTGYGYTF,TGTGCCATCAGTGAGTCCGGGACAGGGTATGGCTACACCTTC
many,TRBV28,TRBJ2-2,TRBD2,CASGPIGTSLTGELFF,TGTGCCAGCGGCCCCATTGGGACTAGCCTCACCGGGGAGCTGTTTTTT
-,TRBV6-6,TRBJ2-3,TRBD1,CASRSGTGGTDTQYF,TGTGCCAGCAGATCCGGGACAGGGGGCACAGATACGCAGTATTTT
-,TRBV28,TRBJ2-5,-,CASSPPQDSSSYF,TGTGCCAGCAGTCCACCCCAGGACTCGAGCTCGTACTTC
many,TRBV7-2,TRBJ2-3,-,CASSLDRLTSDTQYF,TGTGCCAGCAGCTTAGACAGACTCACTAGCGATACGCAGTATTTT
many,TRBV20-1,TRBJ1-1,-,CSARGRGETTEAFF,TGCAGTGCTAGGGGTAGGGGGGAGACCACTGAAGCTTTCTTT
many,TRBV19,TRBJ2-5,TRBD2,CASSTSGGLAETQYF,TGTGCCAGTAGTACCTCGGGGGGGCTTGCGGAGACCCAGTACTTC
many,TRBV7-2,TRBJ2-3,TRBD2,CASSLAPGRVADTQYF,TGTGCCAGCAGCTTGGCCCCGGGGAGGGTCGCAGATACGCAGTATTTT
many,TRBV7-2,TRBJ2-7,-,CASSARRGYEQYF,TGTGCCTCCAGTGCTCGGCGGGGCTACGAGCAGTACTTC
many,TRBV7-2,TRBJ1-3,TRBD1,CASSLDRFLGNTIYF,TGTGCCAGCAGCTTGGACAGGTTCCTTGGAAACACCATATATTTT
few,TRBV4-1,TRBJ2-7,-,CASSQESGLTNYEQYF,TGCGCCAGCAGCCAAGAATCGGGGCTGACTAACTACGAGCAGTACTTC
many,TRBV7-6,TRBJ1-1,TRBD1,CASSLGGQGNTEAFF,TGTGCCAGCAGCTTAGGGGGACAGGGGAACACTGAAGCTTTCTTT
many,TRBV12-3/TRBV12-4,TRBJ1-1,-,CASSLFGGNTEAFF,TGTGCCAGCAGTTTATTCGGCGGGAACACTGAAGCTTTCTTT